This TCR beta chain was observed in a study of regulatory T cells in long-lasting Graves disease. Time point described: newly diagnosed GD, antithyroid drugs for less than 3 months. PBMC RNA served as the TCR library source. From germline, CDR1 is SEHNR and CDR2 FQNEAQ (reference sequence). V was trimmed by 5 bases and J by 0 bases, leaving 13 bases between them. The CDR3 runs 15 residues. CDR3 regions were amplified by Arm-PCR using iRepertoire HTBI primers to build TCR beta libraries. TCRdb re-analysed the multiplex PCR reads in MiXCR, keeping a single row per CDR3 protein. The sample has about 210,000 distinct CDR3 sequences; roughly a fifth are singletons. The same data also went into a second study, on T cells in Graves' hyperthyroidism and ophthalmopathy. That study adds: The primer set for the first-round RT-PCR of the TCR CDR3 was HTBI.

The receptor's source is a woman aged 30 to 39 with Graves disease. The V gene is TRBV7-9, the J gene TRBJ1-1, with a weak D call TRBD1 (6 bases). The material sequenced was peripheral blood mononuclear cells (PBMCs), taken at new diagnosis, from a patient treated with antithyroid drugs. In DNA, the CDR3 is TGTGCCAGCAGCCTGTTAAGGGGGATGAACACTGAAGCTTTCTTT. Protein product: CASSLLRGMNTEAFF. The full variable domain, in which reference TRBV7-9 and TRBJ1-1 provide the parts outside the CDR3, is DTGVSQNPRHKITKRGQNVTFRCDPISEHNRLYWYRQTLGQGPEFLTYFQNEAQLEKSRLLSDRFSAERPKGSFSTLEIQRTEQGDSAMYLCASSLLRGMNTEAFFGQGTRLTVV.